The clone carrying this T cell receptor (beta chain) was picked up a small number of times. Investigators prepared the TCR beta libraries by applying iRepertoire HTBI primers and Arm-PCR of CDR3 regions. TCRdb analysed the multiplex PCR reads with MiXCR anew, one entry per CDR3 protein. The sample lists hundreds of thousands of distinct CDR3 sequences, approximately 15% occurring once. The trim removed 7 bases at V and 2 bases at J, leaving 12 bases unmatched. The CDR3 has 16 residues. In germline, CDR1 is MDHEN, CDR2 SYDVKM. This record belongs to a study of regulatory T cells in long-lasting Graves disease. The time point is: newly diagnosed GD, antithyroid drugs for less than 3 months. After RNA was extracted from PBMCs, the TCR library was made from it. This sample also belongs to another study, concerning T cells in Graves' hyperthyroidism and ophthalmopathy.

The sequencing used peripheral blood mononuclear cells (PBMCs), collected at new diagnosis, from a patient treated with antithyroid drugs. The sequence was collected from a woman aged 40 to 50 with Graves disease. V usage is TRBV28 and J usage is TRBJ2-7; 9 bases map to TRBD2. CDR3 sequence (DNA): TGTGCCAGCACAGGTCAAGGCGGGGGGGGGGCCTACGAGCAGTACTTC. Translating it yields CASTGQGGGGAYEQYF.